Included here is one T cell receptor (beta chain) sequence, with context. Its antigen is not identified. The sample belongs to a study of persistence of HIV-infected CD4 T cells. The CDR3 is 17 amino acids. The V and J ends lost 3 bases and 4 bases, in that order; junction bases with no gene match: 12. CDR1 is LNHDA, CDR2 SQIVND, per germline (reference sequence). An overlapping HIV-1 Gag peptide pool stimulated these cells at approximately 0.91 ug/peptide/mL. CD40L/CD69 double-negative CD45RO-high memory CD4+ T cells were collected. The immunoSEQ assay was version 4, run in survey mode. Repertoires were generated with immunoSEQ multiplex PCR, while TCRdb's copy carries only in-frame clones and drops some. The repertoire holds about 64,000 clones, with about 77% as singletons.

Sequencing was performed on CD4+ T cells sorted from PBMCs after roughly 19-hour stimulation, taken from a patient who received antiretroviral therapy. The J gene is TRBJ2-3, the V gene TRBV19, with 8 positions matching TRBD1. This receptor was taken from an adult man with HIV who was CMV-seropositive. The CDR3 DNA follows: TGTGCCAGTAGTATTAATCGCCGGACAGGGAGTGCAGATACGCAGTATTTT. Its translation: CASSINRRTGSADTQYF.